What follows describes a single T cell receptor (beta chain). The antigen remains unidentified. This sample stems from a study of shared clonotypes between healthy human individuals. Study conclusions and caveats: Generation of non-shared clonotypes was less probable than generation of clonotypes shared by all four donors. In having few donors, the study represented limited genetic and exposure-history diversity.

Germline V gene data show CDR1 as MDHEN and CDR2 as SYDVKM. The CDR3 is 12 residues long. The germline V and J ends were trimmed by 8 bases and 5 bases, with 10 bases remaining between them. Assay used: immunoSEQ multiplex PCR; TCRdb lists only in-frame clones, some missing. This sample has some 2,500,000 clones, with over 85% found just once. Sequencing was done on a sample of naive CD4+ T cells from PBMCs. Subset here: CD45RA+ positively selected. This clonotype was sampled from a man in his late teens or twenties in good health. Some clones in this sample may be carry-over from other donors' samples. The gene calls are TRBV28 and TRBJ1-5, with D perhaps TRBD1 (5 bases). The CDR3 spells CASVAGYQPQHF. In DNA, the CDR3 is TGTGCCAGCGTAGCAGGGTATCAGCCCCAGCATTTT.